This TCR beta chain was sequenced during a study of shared clonotypes between healthy human individuals. Whole-study results and caveats: Investigators expected sequencing depth to affect clonotype sharing among donors. Sorted-subset samples were not fully sequenced, rarefaction indicated. When compared with the clonotypes that were shared by all four sorted-subset donors, the non-shared clonotypes turned out to have lower generation probabilities.

As for this clone: Its antigen is not known.

Germline loops: CDR1 MGHDK, CDR2 SYGVNS. V lost 8 bases, J lost 1 base, and 15 bases lay in between. This CDR3 comprises 15 residues. At the deep level, the assay was run. Some clones are missing from TCRdb's copy, which holds only in-frame ones; the method was immunoSEQ multiplex PCR. Of 1,100,000 or so clones in the sample, roughly 74% were seen once. This chain uses TRBV25-1 with TRBJ2-1; D tentatively fits TRBD1 or TRBD2 (6 bases each). This sequence originates from a man between 18 and 29 years old in good health. Some clones in this sample may be carry-over from other donors' samples. Sequencing was done on a sample of memory CD4+ T cells from PBMCs. Documented subset: CD45RA-negative fraction. CDR3 nucleotide sequence: TGTGCCAGCCTCCCCCGGGGGCGTTCCTACAATGAGCAGTTCTTC. Amino acids: CASLPRGRSYNEQFF.